This T cell receptor beta chain was profiled in a study of T-cell reconstitution after alpha-beta-depleted transplantation in children. During its preparation, the TCRbeta library received unique molecular identifiers. TCRdb re-analysed the PCR reads in MiXCR, keeping a single row per CDR3 protein. This sample has hundreds of thousands of distinct CDR3 sequences, with about a tenth found just once. The CDR3 has 13 amino acids. V dropped 8 bases and J dropped 2; count of bases not matched to a gene: 0. Sequenced here: PBMCs from the stem cell graft donor, sampled from the stem cell graft. V gene TRBV12-3 or TRBV12-4 combines with J gene TRBJ2-7, with TRBD2 identical over 13 bases. The sequence derives from a human donor who donated a stem cell graft to a child with SCID. The CDR3 region has the DNA TGTGCCAGCGGGACTAGCGGGACCTACGAGCAGTACTTC. Its protein is CASGTSGTYEQYF.